The 2 T cell receptor beta chains given below trace back to one sample, sequenced in a study of blood T cell repertoires in COVID-19. Using immunoSEQ multiplex PCR, the repertoire was profiled, and TCRdb retains in-frame clones only, with some absent. The profile shows some 260,000 clones, about 87% of them singletons. The specimen sequenced was peripheral blood. These receptors originate from a woman in her seventies with COVID-19, enrolled during active disease.

The V and J genes are TRBV30 and TRBJ2-5; 8 bases map to TRBD1. This CDR3 contains 15 residues. In germline, CDR1 is GTSNPN, CDR2 SVGIG (reference sequence). Trimming took 2 bases from V and 5 from J; bases not matched to a gene: 10. CDR3 residues: CAWSNRGSESETQYF. The DNA for the CDR3 is TGTGCCTGGAGTAACAGGGGGAGTGAGTCGGAGACCCAGTACTTC.

The rearrangement links TRBV5-5 to TRBJ2-7; D uncertain. V was trimmed by 0 bases and J by 1 base, leaving 11 bases between them. The CDR3 runs to 15 residues. Germline CDR1 and CDR2: SGHKS and YYEKEE (reference sequence). CDR3: CASSLEAGESYEQYF. The CDR3 DNA sequence: TGTGCCAGCAGCTTGGAGGCAGGTGAATCCTACGAGCAGTACTTC.